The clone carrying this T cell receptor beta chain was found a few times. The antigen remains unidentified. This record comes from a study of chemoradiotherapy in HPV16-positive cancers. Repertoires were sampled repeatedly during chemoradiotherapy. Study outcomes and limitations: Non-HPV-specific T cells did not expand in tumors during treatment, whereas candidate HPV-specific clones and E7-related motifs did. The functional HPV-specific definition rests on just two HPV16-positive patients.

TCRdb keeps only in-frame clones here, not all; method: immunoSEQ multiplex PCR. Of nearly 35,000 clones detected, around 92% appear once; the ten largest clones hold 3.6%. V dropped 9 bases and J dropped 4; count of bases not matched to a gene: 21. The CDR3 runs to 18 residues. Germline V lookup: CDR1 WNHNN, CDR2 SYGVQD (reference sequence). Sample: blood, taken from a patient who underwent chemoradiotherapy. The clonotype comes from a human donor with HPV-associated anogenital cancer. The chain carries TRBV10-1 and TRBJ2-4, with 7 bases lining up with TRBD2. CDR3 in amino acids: CASLGWRGTPGPKNIQYF. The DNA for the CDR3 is TGCGCCAGTTTGGGCTGGCGGGGGACCCCAGGGCCTAAAAACATTCAGTACTTC.